The 30 T cell receptor beta chains reported below all come from one sample, sequenced in a study of blood T cell repertoires in COVID-19. Here immunoSEQ multiplex PCR was the method, and the copy in TCRdb shows in-frame clones only, minus some. The table has about 110,000 clones, approximately 84% seen once. Specimen: peripheral blood. The receptors stem from a human donor in a cohort sampled during active COVID-19.

J is TRBJ2-3 and V is TRBV30; D perhaps matches TRBD1 (5 bases). CDR3 size: 15 residues. V dropped 2 bases and J dropped 4 bases, with 16 bases sitting between them. The V gene's germline CDR1 is GTSNPN and CDR2 SVGIG (reference sequence). Written as DNA, the CDR3 is TGTGCCTGGAGTCTTTTGCCAGGGAAAGCAGATACGCAGTATTTT. Translated, it gives CAWSLLPGKADTQYF.

The V and J genes are TRBV19 and TRBJ1-5, with D perhaps TRBD1 (5 bases). V dropped 7 bases and J dropped 5 bases, with 18 bases sitting between them. Germline assignment: CDR1 LNHDA and CDR2 SQIVND (reference sequence). This CDR3 is built from 15 residues. CDR3 protein: CASISRGGDHQPQHF. CDR3 DNA: TGTGCCAGTATCTCCCGGGGGGGGGACCATCAGCCCCAGCATTTT.

The chain couples TRBV12-3 or TRBV12-4 to TRBJ2-2, with D possibly matching TRBD1 (6 bases). Trimming took 5 bases from V and 7 from J, leaving 11 bases between them. The CDR3 has 13 residues. In nucleotides, the CDR3 is TGTGCCAGCAGTACAGGGTTTGGCGGGGAGCTGTTTTTT. Translation gives CASSTGFGGELFF.

This clone was seen just once. The chain couples TRBV7-2 to TRBJ1-5, with TRBD1 matching 8 bases. This CDR3 is built from 15 residues. The V segment lost 4 bases and the J segment 2 bases; nucleotides outside the gene matches: 4. Germline V CDR1 and CDR2: SGHTA, FQGNSA. The CDR3 is CASSSGQAGNQPQHF. Written as DNA, the CDR3 is TGTGCCAGCAGCTCGGGACAGGCGGGCAATCAGCCCCAGCATTTT.

This clone was detected a few times. V and J are TRBV7-2 and TRBJ2-1; 11 bases are a match to TRBD2. V shed 4 bases, J shed 2 bases, and the junction held 1 base outside the gene matches. The germline V gene has CDR1 SGHTA and CDR2 FQGNSA. The CDR3 totals 15 residues. CDR3: CASSSSGGPYNEQFF. The DNA of the CDR3 is TGTGCCAGCAGCTCTAGCGGGGGGCCCTACAATGAGCAGTTCTTC.

The chain employs TRBV9 and TRBJ1-1; D remains unclear. Deletions cut 1 base from V and 3 bases from J, with 10 bases between. CDR3 length equals 14 residues. Germline V gives CDR1 SGDLS, CDR2 YYNGEE. The CDR3 DNA sequence: TGTGCCAGCAGCGTAACGGCGAGCGACACTGAAGCTTTCTTT. It translates to CASSVTASDTEAFF.

The sample holds one count of this clone. The J gene is TRBJ2-5, the V gene TRBV10-3; 7 bases match TRBD2. The CDR3 is made up of 15 amino acids. Germline values: CDR1 ENHRY, CDR2 SYGVKD. V lost 0 bases to trimming and J lost 7 bases; unmatched junction nucleotides: 8. The CDR3 coding sequence is TGTGCCATCAGTGAGTCTGGCCTAGCGGAGGGGACCCAGTACTTC. It yields the protein CAISESGLAEGTQYF.

The chain joins TRBV7-2 to TRBJ1-5; D may be TRBD1 (6 bases). The length of the CDR3 is 13 residues. V lost 7 bases to trimming and J lost 11 bases, with 18 bases between them. Germline CDR1 SGHTA, CDR2 FQGNSA. The CDR3 loop reads CASKDGGAGAQHF. The DNA for the CDR3 is TGTGCCAGCAAAGATGGGGGGGCAGGGGCCCAGCATTTT.

The rearrangement links TRBV6-1 to TRBJ1-6; a weak D match, TRBD1 (6 bases). The CDR3 runs to 15 residues. The germline V and J ends were trimmed by 0 bases and 7 bases, with 10 bases remaining between them. Germline loops: CDR1 MNHNS, CDR2 SASEGT. CDR3 in DNA: TGTGCCAGCAGTGAAGCGAGACAGGAGAATTCACCCCTCCACTTT. It specifies CASSEARQENSPLHF.

This clone was counted only a few times. This chain uses TRBV7-2 with TRBJ1-1, with no clear D. Germline-derived CDR1 and CDR2 are SGHTA and FQGNSA. The CDR3 loop spans 14 amino acids. Deletions cut 1 base from V and 2 bases from J, with 8 bases between. DNA of the CDR3: TGTGCCAGCAGCTTAGTGCAGGCAAACACTGAAGCTTTCTTT. Its protein product is CASSLVQANTEAFF.

This clone has a single count. The chain has TRBV7-2 and TRBJ1-1; D possibly corresponds to TRBD1 (5 bases). Germline V CDR1 and CDR2: SGHTA, FQGNSA. The CDR3 consists of 15 residues. The V and J ends lost 3 bases and 3 bases respectively, with 14 bases between them. The CDR3 region has the DNA TGTGCCAGCAGCTTCAGCGGGGCGGGGTACACTGAAGCTTTCTTT. Translation: CASSFSGAGYTEAFF.

CDR3 residues: CASSPGQSSYNEQFF. The CDR3 nucleotides are TGTGCCAGCTCACCCGGACAGAGCTCCTACAATGAGCAGTTCTTC. V is TRBV18 and J is TRBJ2-1; tentative D call: TRBD1 (6 bases). V was cut by 3 bases and J by 0 bases, with 9 bases left in between. Germline values: CDR1 KGHSH, CDR2 LQKENI. The CDR3 length is 15 residues.

In its sample, this clone was seen once. The chain employs TRBV6-6 and TRBJ2-1, with 11 bases that match TRBD2. V gave up 7 bases and J gave up 14 bases; unmatched junction bases: 7. Germline values: CDR1 MNHNY, CDR2 SVGAGI (reference sequence). The CDR3 loop spans 12 amino acids. Here the CDR3 DNA reads TGTGCCAGCAAGCTCCAGACTAGCGGGAAGTTCTTC. Protein sequence: CASKLQTSGKFF.

J is TRBJ2-3 and V is TRBV7-2, with TRBD2 matching 11 bases. Trimming cost V 1 base and J 6 bases; bases outside gene matches: 6. CDR1 is SGHTA, CDR2 FQGNSA, per germline. This CDR3 is 16 amino acids long. The CDR3 sequence is CASSLVVAGGRDTQYF. In DNA form, the CDR3 reads TGTGCCAGCAGCTTAGTGGTAGCGGGGGGGCGTGATACGCAGTATTTT.

This clone was found once. This sequence joins TRBV2 and TRBJ1-2; weak D call: TRBD1 (6 bases). This CDR3 contains 14 residues. Deletions cut 6 bases from V and 5 bases from J, with 16 bases between. CDR1 is SNHLY and CDR2 is FYNNEI in the germline V gene. Here the CDR3 DNA reads TGTGCCAGCAGAGGGGGTAGGGGTAGATATGGCTACACCTTC. Protein product: CASRGGRGRYGYTF.

V is TRBV2 and J is TRBJ2-3; D perhaps matches TRBD1 (5 bases). V was cut by 6 bases and J by 0 bases, with 10 bases left in between. In germline, CDR1 is SNHLY, CDR2 FYNNEI. The CDR3 consists of 14 residues. CDR3 nucleotides: TGTGCCAGCAGGTGGCAGGGAAGCACAGATACGCAGTATTTT. It specifies CASRWQGSTDTQYF.

This rearrangement joins TRBV27 to TRBJ2-1; TRBD1 aligns across 8 bases. Trimming at V came to 3 bases and at J to 6 bases, leaving 7 bases not matched to a gene. The CDR3 has 15 residues. Germline lookup yields CDR1 MNHEY and CDR2 SMNVEV (reference sequence). CDR3 sequence: CASSFVPGGINEQFF. CDR3 bases: TGTGCCAGCAGTTTTGTGCCAGGGGGCATCAATGAGCAGTTCTTC.

The chain carries TRBV7-9 and TRBJ2-1; TRBD1 might be the D (6 bases). With 11 bases removed from V and 0 bases from J, the gap between germline ends came to 23 bases. The CDR3 contains 17 residues. The germline gives CDR1 SEHNR, CDR2 FQNEAQ (reference sequence). The CDR3 DNA reads TGTGCCGCCAGCTTAGAGGCAGGGGCGAGCTCCTACAATGAGCAGTTCTTC. It translates to CAASLEAGASSYNEQFF.

This sequence joins TRBV28 and TRBJ2-1; 8 positions match TRBD2. V gave up 3 bases and J gave up 5 bases; unmatched junction bases: 9. Germline V gives CDR1 MDHEN, CDR2 SYDVKM. The CDR3 length is 16 residues. CDR3 sequence reads: CASSFLLTSVDNEQFF. The CDR3 region has the DNA TGTGCCAGCAGTTTCCTCCTGACTAGCGTCGACAATGAGCAGTTCTTC.

The genes are TRBV21-1 and TRBJ1-5; the table's TRBD1 call for D was not verified on the DNA. TRBV21-1 is given as a pseudogene. The CDR3 has 15 amino acids. This chain's CDR3 is CASSKWGKFYQPQHF. For the CDR3, the DNA is TGTGCCAGCAGCAAATGGGGCAAATTTTATCAGCCCCAGCATTTT.

CDR3 bases: TGTGCCAGCCGATCCACTCCTGGGGCCAACGTCCTGACTTTC. Protein sequence: CASRSTPGANVLTF. V is TRBV27 and J is TRBJ2-6; D not resolved. Germline CDR1 is MNHEY and CDR2 is SMNVEV (reference sequence). Trimming took 8 bases from V and 2 from J, leaving 10 bases between them. The CDR3 totals 14 residues. Combining the CDR3 with reference TRBV27 and TRBJ2-6 gives the whole variable domain EAQVTQNPRYLITVTGKKLTVTCSQNMNHEYMSWYRQDPGLGLRQIYYSMNVEVTDKGDVPEGYKVSRKEKRNFPLILESPSPNQTSLYFCASRSTPGANVLTFGAGSRLTVL.

J is TRBJ2-1 and V is TRBV5-6, with 10 bases fitting TRBD1. Germline V gives CDR1 SGHDT, CDR2 YYEEEE. The CDR3 extends over 16 amino acids. After removal of 3 bases from V and 9 bases from J, the junction contained 12 bases not matched to a gene. The CDR3 reads CASSYSPGQGLGEQFF. In DNA form, the CDR3 reads TGTGCCAGCAGCTACTCACCGGGACAGGGGCTGGGTGAGCAGTTCTTC.

This chain joins TRBV5-8 and TRBJ1-6; 7 bases are shared with TRBD1. The V gene's germline CDR1 is SGHTS and CDR2 YDEGEE. The ends lost 4 bases at V and 5 bases at J; junction bases unmatched: 3. This CDR3 has 14 residues. The CDR3 nucleotides are TGTGCCAGCAGCAGGGGACAGAATAATTCACCCCTCCACTTT. It yields the protein CASSRGQNNSPLHF.

V gene TRBV18 combines with J gene TRBJ1-1; D is perhaps TRBD1 (6 bases). The germline V gene encodes CDR1 KGHSH and CDR2 LQKENI. The CDR3 has 16 residues. The germline V and J ends were trimmed by 2 bases and 3 bases, with 16 bases remaining between them. The CDR3 region has the DNA TGTGCCAGCTCACCATCCGTCCAGGGGCCGGACACTGAAGCTTTCTTT. Translating gives CASSPSVQGPDTEAFF.

This chain connects TRBV10-3 to TRBJ1-1; 9 nucleotides align to TRBD1. The CDR3 is 16 amino acids. V shed 6 bases and J 3 bases; nucleotides not matched to a gene: 11. Germline V gene data show CDR1 as ENHRY and CDR2 as SYGVKD. The CDR3 here is CAIRKQGAGVDTEAFF. The CDR3 coding sequence is TGTGCCATCAGAAAACAGGGGGCGGGTGTAGACACTGAAGCTTTCTTT.

This clone was seen a few times. The chain links TRBV19 to TRBJ2-5; D not certain. V lost 6 bases and J lost 5, with 16 bases in between. The CDR3 loop spans 14 amino acids. From germline, CDR1 is LNHDA and CDR2 SQIVND (reference sequence). The CDR3, as DNA: TGTGCCAGTAGGACGGCCCATACTAAGGAGACCCAGTACTTC. Amino acids: CASRTAHTKETQYF.

The chain uses TRBV27 and TRBJ2-3; D not certain. There are 13 residues in the CDR3. The germline CDR1 and CDR2 sequences are MNHEY and SMNVEV (reference sequence). Deletions cut 0 bases from V and 14 bases from J, with 15 bases between. CDR3 DNA: TGTGCCAGCAGTTTATCCGGAGCGCGTTTGGGGTATTTT. Its translation: CASSLSGARLGYF.

The CDR3 nucleotides read TGCAGCGTTGGGCAGACTGAAGCTTTCTTT. This gives the protein CSVGQTEAFF. The genes are TRBV29-1 and TRBJ1-1; D gene unclear. This CDR3 contains 10 residues. Trimming cost V 4 bases and J 5 bases, with 5 bases left between them. Germline V lookup: CDR1 SQVTM, CDR2 ANQGSEA.

J is TRBJ1-2 and V is TRBV11-2; D ambiguous. The V gene lost 1 base and the J gene lost 2 bases, with 5 bases spanning the gap. The CDR3 is 13 residues long. Looked up from germline, CDR1 is SGHAT and CDR2 is FQNNGV. The CDR3 nucleotides are TGTGCCAGCAGCTTAGGGGCAAACTATGGCTACACCTTC. Translating gives CASSLGANYGYTF.

V gene TRBV28 combines with J gene TRBJ1-5; D gene ambiguous. The CDR3 consists of 16 residues. The V end was cut by 8 bases, the J end by 3 bases, with 20 bases between. In germline, CDR1 is MDHEN, CDR2 SYDVKM. The CDR3 DNA is TGTGCCAGCTATCCTAGCATTGAGGGATCCAATCAGCCCCAGCATTTT. Residues: CASYPSIEGSNQPQHF.